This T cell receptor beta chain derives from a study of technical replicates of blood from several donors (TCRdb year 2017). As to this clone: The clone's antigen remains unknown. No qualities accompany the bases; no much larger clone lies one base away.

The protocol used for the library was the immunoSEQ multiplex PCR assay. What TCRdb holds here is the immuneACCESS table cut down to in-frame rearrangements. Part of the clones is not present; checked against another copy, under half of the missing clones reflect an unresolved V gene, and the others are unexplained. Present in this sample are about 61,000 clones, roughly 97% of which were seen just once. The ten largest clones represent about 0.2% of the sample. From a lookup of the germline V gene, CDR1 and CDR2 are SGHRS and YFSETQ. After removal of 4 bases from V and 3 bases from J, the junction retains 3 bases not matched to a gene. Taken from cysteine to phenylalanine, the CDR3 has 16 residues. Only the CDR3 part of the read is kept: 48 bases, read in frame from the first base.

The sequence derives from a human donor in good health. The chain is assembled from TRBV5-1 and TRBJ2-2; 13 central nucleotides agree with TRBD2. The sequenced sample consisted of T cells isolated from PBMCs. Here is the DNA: TGCGCCAGCAGCCGGGGACTAGCGGGGCACACCGGGGAGCTGTTTTTT. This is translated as CASSRGLAGHTGELFF.